This T cell receptor (beta chain) emerged from a study of early T cells in non-severe SARS-CoV-2 infection. Unique molecular identifiers tagged individual cDNA molecules. Via MiXCR, TCRdb re-called the 5' RACE reads, giving one row per CDR3 protein. The table has some 30,000 distinct CDR3 sequences, around 4% seen once. This CDR3 comprises 14 residues. CDR1 SGHTA and CDR2 FQGNSA come from the germline V gene. The trim removed 5 bases at V and 4 bases at J, leaving 5 bases unmatched. This TCR came from an adult who was a healthcare worker with PCR-confirmed SARS-CoV-2 infection or an uninfected control (not recorded which). Sequencing was carried out using whole blood. The chain recombines TRBV7-2 with TRBJ2-7, with 10 bases lining up with TRBD2. The CDR3 nucleotides read TGTGCCAGCAGCCCAAAGCGGGGGGGATACGAGCAGTACTTC. Amino acids: CASSPKRGGYEQYF.